This is a list of T cell receptor beta chains from one sample in a study of blood T cell repertoires in COVID-19. Sequencing was performed with immunoSEQ multiplex PCR; in TCRdb, only in-frame clones are kept and a portion is missing. The top ten hold under 3% of the sample, which has 120,000 to 150,000 clones, about nine tenths seen once. The specimen was peripheral blood. All receptors derive from a human donor with COVID-19, enrolled during active disease. The donor label of this sample is uncertain. The CDR3 runs from the conserved cysteine through the conserved F or W. Fields, in order: J gene, clone size, V gene, D gene, CDR3 DNA, CDR3 protein. A D gene is named only where the DNA matches it firmly. Some rows mark clone size as missing; the rest say once, few, many or name a class of expanded clone.

TRBJ2-1,NA,TRBV13,TRBD1,TGTGCCAGCAGCACCCTAGACAGGGTGTCCTACAATGAGCAGTTCTTC,CASSTLDRVSYNEQFF
TRBJ1-1,NA,TRBV7-2,NA,TGTGCCACTGGGGAGGGGTTGAACACTGAAGCTTTCTTT,CATGEGLNTEAFF
TRBJ1-3,NA,TRBV3-1/TRBV3-2,NA,TGTGCCAGCAGCACACAGAGTTCTGGAAACACCATATATTTT,CASSTQSSGNTIYF
TRBJ2-2,NA,TRBV16,NA,TGTGCCAGCAGTTATTGGGGCCACACCGGGGAGCTGTTTTTT,CASSYWGHTGELFF
TRBJ2-3,NA,TRBV18,NA,TGTGCCAGCTCACCGGAGACAGATACGCAGTATTTT,CASSPETDTQYF
TRBJ2-5,NA,TRBV7-2,NA,TGTGCCAGCAGCTTAGCGGCTAGTAAAGAGACCCAGTACTTC,CASSLAASKETQYF
TRBJ2-7,NA,TRBV5-1,TRBD1,TGCGCCAGCAGCTTCTTCGGGACAGACGAGCAGTACTTC,CASSFFGTDEQYF
TRBJ2-7,NA,TRBV4-1,NA,TGCGCCAGCAGCCACCGGTGGGGGGGCTCTTCCTACGAGCAGTACTTC,CASSHRWGGSSYEQYF
TRBJ1-6,NA,TRBV10-3,TRBD1,TGTGCCATCAGTGAGCAGACAGGGTTCGCTTCACCCCTCCACTTT,CAISEQTGFASPLHF
TRBJ2-4,NA,TRBV27,NA,TGTGCCAGCAGTCTCCAGACCCCGGGCATTCAGTACTTC,CASSLQTPGIQYF
TRBJ2-5,NA,TRBV6-8,TRBD1,TGTGCCAGCAGAGGAGGGACAGGGGTGGGAGAGACCCAGTACTTC,CASRGGTGVGETQYF
TRBJ1-2,NA,TRBV5-1,TRBD1,TGCGCCAGCAGCTTCCGACAGGGTGACTATGGCTACACCTTC,CASSFRQGDYGYTF
TRBJ1-6,NA,TRBV3-1/TRBV3-2,TRBD1,TGTGCCAGCAGCCAACAGGGGGATTCACCCCTCCACTTT,CASSQQGDSPLHF
TRBJ2-2,NA,TRBV11-2,TRBD2,TGTGCCAGCAGCTTACGGGGGGACGGGGAGCTGTTTTTT,CASSLRGDGELFF
TRBJ1-5,NA,TRBV6-5,NA,TGTGCCAGCAGTTACCGGGGAGGCAATCAGCCCCAGCATTTT,CASSYRGGNQPQHF
TRBJ2-7,NA,TRBV3-1/TRBV3-2,TRBD2,TGTGCCAGCAGCCAAACAGCCGGGACTAGGAGCTACGAGCAGTACTTC,CASSQTAGTRSYEQYF
TRBJ1-2,NA,TRBV2,NA,TGTGCCAGCAGGACAGCATTCAGGGGTGGCTACACCTTC,CASRTAFRGGYTF
TRBJ2-1,NA,TRBV5-1,NA,TGCGCCAGTCAGATCCGGGACACAAATGAGCAGTTCTTC,CASQIRDTNEQFF
TRBJ1-2,NA,TRBV6-1,NA,TGTGCCAGCAGCCCGGGAGTGTCTAACTATGGCTACACCTTC,CASSPGVSNYGYTF
TRBJ1-1,few,TRBV5-5,TRBD1,TGTGCCAGCAGGACCGGGACAGGTGTAACTGAAGCTTTCTTT,CASRTGTGVTEAFF
TRBJ1-3,NA,TRBV5-1,TRBD1,TGCGCCAGCAGCGACCCTCGGACAGGGAGAAACACCATATATTTT,CASSDPRTGRNTIYF
TRBJ1-1,once,TRBV5-6,NA,TGTGCCAGCAGCTTGTTTTTCGGGACTGAAGCTTTCTTT,CASSLFFGTEAFF
TRBJ2-7,NA,TRBV5-6,TRBD2,TGTGCCAGCAGCCTTCTTAGCGGGGGGGGATACGAGCAGTACTTC,CASSLLSGGGYEQYF
TRBJ1-1,NA,TRBV30,TRBD1,TGTGCCTGGAGTGTACCCGACAGGGTAGGGACTGAAGCTTTCTTT,CAWSVPDRVGTEAFF
TRBJ2-1,NA,TRBV5-1,TRBD2,TGCGCCAGCAGAGGGCGGGAGTGGGGCGATGAGCAGTTCTTC,CASRGREWGDEQFF
TRBJ2-3,NA,TRBV5-1,TRBD2,TGCGCCAGCGTGACTAGCGGGAGGGCGGAGGATACGCAGTATTTT,CASVTSGRAEDTQYF
TRBJ2-5,NA,TRBV7-3,TRBD2,TGTGCCAGCAGCCTCCGAGGGGCTAGCGGGGGGCCCGGGCAAGAGACCCAGTACTTC,CASSLRGASGGPGQETQYF
TRBJ1-1,once,TRBV3-1/TRBV3-2,NA,TGTGCCAGCAGCCAAGCGTATGAAGCTTTCTTT,CASSQAYEAFF
TRBJ1-2,NA,TRBV3-1/TRBV3-2,NA,TGTGCCAGCAGCCAAGGGACAGCTGCCTATGGCTACACCTTC,CASSQGTAAYGYTF
TRBJ2-3,NA,TRBV19,TRBD1,TGTGCCAGTAGTACCCCCGGGACAGGGTCCACAGATACGCAGTATTTT,CASSTPGTGSTDTQYF
TRBJ2-2,NA,TRBV5-1,NA,TGCGCCAGCAGCTTTTTTACAGCCGGGGAGCTGTTTTTT,CASSFFTAGELFF
TRBJ2-5,NA,TRBV5-1,NA,TGCGCCAGCAGCGATAGCCAGAGGGAGACCCAGTACTTC,CASSDSQRETQYF
TRBJ2-2,NA,TRBV12-5,NA,TGTGCTAGTGGTTTGGGGGGATTGCGGGGTCGTAGCACCGGGGAGCTGTTTTTT,CASGLGGLRGRSTGELFF
TRBJ1-2,NA,TRBV12-3/TRBV12-4,TRBD1,TGTGCCAGCAGCTCGGGACAGAACTATGGCTACACCTTC,CASSSGQNYGYTF
TRBJ2-3,NA,TRBV7-2,NA,TGTGCCAGCAGCCCCCCCCCGGTGGGCACAGATACGCAGTATTTT,CASSPPPVGTDTQYF
TRBJ1-5,NA,TRBV18,TRBD1,TGTGCCAGCTCATCGCAAGACAGGGGGGTCCAGCCCCAGCATTTT,CASSSQDRGVQPQHF
TRBJ1-1,NA,TRBV10-3,NA,TGTGCCATCAGTGAGTCGGGGGGGCGGAACACTGAAGCTTTCTTT,CAISESGGRNTEAFF
TRBJ2-5,NA,TRBV2,TRBD2,TGTGCCAGCAGACAACGGGAGGTGCGCGAGACCCAGTACTTC,CASRQREVRETQYF
TRBJ1-5,NA,TRBV30,TRBD1,TGTGCCTGGGCCACGACAGGGGGGGATCAGCCCCAGCATTTT,CAWATTGGDQPQHF
TRBJ2-7,NA,TRBV5-1,NA,TGCGCCAGCAGCCCCACGGGGTACGAGCAGTACTTC,CASSPTGYEQYF
TRBJ2-2,NA,TRBV2,TRBD2,TGTGCCAGCAGGGGTACTAGCGGCAGGTCCGGGGAGCTGTTTTTT,CASRGTSGRSGELFF
TRBJ1-6,NA,TRBV4-1,NA,TGCGCCAGCAGCCAACCTACAGGGTGGCGGTCACCCCTCCACTTT,CASSQPTGWRSPLHF
TRBJ2-7,few,TRBV2,TRBD1,TGTGCCAGCAGTGGACAGGGGTTCGATGAGCAGTACTTC,CASSGQGFDEQYF